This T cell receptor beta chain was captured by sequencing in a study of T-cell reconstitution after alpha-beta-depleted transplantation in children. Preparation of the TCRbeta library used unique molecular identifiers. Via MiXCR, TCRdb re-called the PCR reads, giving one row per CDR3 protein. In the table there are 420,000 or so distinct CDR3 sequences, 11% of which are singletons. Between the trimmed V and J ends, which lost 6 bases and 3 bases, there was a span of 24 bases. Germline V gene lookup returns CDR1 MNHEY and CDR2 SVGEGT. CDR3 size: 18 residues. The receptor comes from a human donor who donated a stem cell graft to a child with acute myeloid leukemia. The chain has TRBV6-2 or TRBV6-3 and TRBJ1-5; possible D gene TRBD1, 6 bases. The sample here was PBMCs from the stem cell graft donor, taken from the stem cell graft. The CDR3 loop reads CASSSRGGLLSPNQPQHF. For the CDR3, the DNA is TGTGCCAGCAGCTCCCGGGGGGGCCTCTTATCGCCCAATCAGCCCCAGCATTTT.